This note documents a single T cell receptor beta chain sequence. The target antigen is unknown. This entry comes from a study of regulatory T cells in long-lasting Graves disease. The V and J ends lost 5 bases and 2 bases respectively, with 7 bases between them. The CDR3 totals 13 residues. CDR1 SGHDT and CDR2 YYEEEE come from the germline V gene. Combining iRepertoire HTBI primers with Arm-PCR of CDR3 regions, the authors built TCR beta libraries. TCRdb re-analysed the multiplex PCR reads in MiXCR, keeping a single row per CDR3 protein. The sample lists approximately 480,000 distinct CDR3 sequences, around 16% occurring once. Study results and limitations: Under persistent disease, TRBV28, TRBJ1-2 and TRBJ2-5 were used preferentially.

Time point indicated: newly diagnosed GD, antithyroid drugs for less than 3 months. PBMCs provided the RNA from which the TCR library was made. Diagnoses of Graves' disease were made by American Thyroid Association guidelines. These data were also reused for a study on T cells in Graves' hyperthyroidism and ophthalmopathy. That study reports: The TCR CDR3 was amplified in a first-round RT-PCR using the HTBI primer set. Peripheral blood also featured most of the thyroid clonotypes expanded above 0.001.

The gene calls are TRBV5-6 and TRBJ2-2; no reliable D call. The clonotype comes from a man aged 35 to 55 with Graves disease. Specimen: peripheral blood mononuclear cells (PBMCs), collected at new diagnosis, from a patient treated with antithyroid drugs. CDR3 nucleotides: TGTGCCAGCAGGTCATCTAACACCGGGGAGCTGTTTTTT. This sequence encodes CASRSSNTGELFF.